Presented here are 26 T cell receptor beta chains from one specimen sequenced in a study of blood T cell repertoires in COVID-19. This table comes from immunoSEQ multiplex PCR, and its TCRdb copy is limited to in-frame clones, with some not included. The data contain approximately 300,000 clones, roughly 91% of them singletons. Sequenced material: PBMCs or T cells enriched from blood (not recorded which). The receptors here all came from a woman aged 25-40 years who had recovered from COVID-19.

V gene TRBV19 combines with J gene TRBJ2-5, with a possible D match to TRBD1 (5 bases). The V gene lost 4 bases and the J gene lost 3 bases, with 15 bases spanning the gap. There are 15 residues in the CDR3. CDR1 is LNHDA, CDR2 SQIVND, per germline (reference sequence). CDR3 DNA sequence: TGTGCCAGTAGTACTGCTCGCCCGGACAAAGAGACCCAGTACTTC. The encoded protein is CASSTARPDKETQYF.

V and J are TRBV28 and TRBJ1-6, with 7 bases that match TRBD1. After removal of 6 bases from V and 5 bases from J, the junction contained 7 bases not matched to a gene. Germline CDR1 MDHEN, CDR2 SYDVKM. The CDR3 extends over 15 amino acids. CDR3 coding DNA: TGTGCCAGCAGGCCATACGACAGGGATAATTCACCCCTCCACTTT. It translates to CASRPYDRDNSPLHF.

In this sample, this clone turned up once. The DNA for the CDR3 is TGTGCCAGCAGCCAAGGACCGGGACTAGTCCCCAATGAGCAGTTCTTC. It specifies CASSQGPGLVPNEQFF. The chain joins TRBV14 to TRBJ2-1, with TRBD2 matching 8 bases. The germline gives CDR1 SGHDN, CDR2 FVKESK. The V segment lost 1 base and the J segment 6 bases; nucleotides outside the gene matches: 8. The CDR3 contains 16 residues.

The chain couples TRBV6-4 to TRBJ2-7, with D perhaps TRBD1 (10 bases). This CDR3 contains 17 residues. V was cut by 3 bases and J by 4 bases, with 22 bases left in between. Germline lookup yields CDR1 MRHNA and CDR2 SNTAGT. The DNA of the CDR3 is TGTGCCAGCAGTGAGCTAGCGGGACAGGGGACTTTTTACGAGCAGTACTTC. This encodes CASSELAGQGTFYEQYF.

The DNA for the CDR3 is TGTGCCAGCAGTTTCGCTGACGCGGGCTCCTATAATTCACCCCTCCACTTT. Its protein is CASSFADAGSYNSPLHF. The rearrangement uses TRBV27 and TRBJ1-6, with D uncertain. The CDR3 has 17 amino acids. In germline, CDR1 is MNHEY, CDR2 SMNVEV (reference sequence). The germline V and J ends were trimmed by 3 bases and 0 bases, with 12 bases remaining between them.

This chain joins TRBV6-5 and TRBJ1-2; TRBD1 is a possible D gene (5 bases). Looked up from germline, CDR1 is MNHEY and CDR2 is SVGAGI. V shed 6 bases and J shed 4 bases, with 18 bases lying between them. There are 15 residues in the CDR3. For the CDR3, the DNA is TGTGCCAGCAGCCAAAGGGGAAGTGAAATCTATGGCTACACCTTC. This encodes CASSQRGSEIYGYTF.

As to this clone: Compared with germline, one end of the junction differs, possibly owing to a read error. The CDR3 DNA sequence: TGTGCCAGCAGCCAAGGTTTGGGACTGCCCTTTTTT. Residues: CASSQGLGLPFF. This chain connects TRBV3-1 (or the pseudogene TRBV3-2) to TRBJ1-1; D possibly corresponds to TRBD1 (5 bases). Germline CDR1 and CDR2: LGHDT and YNNKEL (reference sequence). The CDR3 spans 12 residues.

CDR3 loop: CASRGGTSLEQYF. CDR3 DNA: TGTGCCAGTAGGGGAGGGACTAGCCTCGAGCAGTACTTC. The chain recombines TRBV19 with TRBJ2-7; 9 bases line up with TRBD2. The V and J ends lost 6 bases and 6 bases, in that order; junction bases with no gene match: 6. Germline assignment: CDR1 LNHDA and CDR2 SQIVND (reference sequence). The CDR3 extends over 13 amino acids.

The chain combines TRBV28 with TRBJ1-1; perhaps TRBD1 as D (5 bases). The ends were cut back, 6 bases at V and 11 bases at J, with 19 bases in the middle. The CDR3 extends over 13 amino acids. Germline V gene lookup returns CDR1 MDHEN and CDR2 SYDVKM. The CDR3 protein is CASSPVGGLGAFF. The DNA for the CDR3 is TGTGCCAGCAGCCCCGTGGGGGGATTGGGTGCTTTCTTT.

V usage is TRBV3-1 (or the pseudogene TRBV3-2) and J usage is TRBJ1-1, with D possibly matching TRBD1 (5 bases). CDR1 and CDR2 (germline): LGHDT, YNNKEL (reference sequence). The V end lost 4 bases, the J end lost 1 base, and 22 bases lay between the germline ends. This CDR3 has 18 amino acids. The CDR3 protein is CASSPFGGVGWENTEAFF. The CDR3 DNA reads as TGTGCCAGCAGCCCTTTCGGGGGTGTCGGATGGGAGAACACTGAAGCTTTCTTT.

V and J are TRBV20-1 and TRBJ1-2, with 7 positions matching TRBD1. The germline V gene has CDR1 DFQATT and CDR2 SNEGSKA (reference sequence). The junction had 5 bases not matched to a gene; V was cut back by 3 bases and J by 7 bases. This CDR3 is built from 12 residues. DNA of the CDR3: TGCAGTGCTAGTCGGACAGGCCTTGGCTACACCTTC. It translates to CSASRTGLGYTF.

For the CDR3, the DNA is TGCGCCAGCAGCCAAGATCTGCGGTCGGACACCGGGGAGCTGTTTTTT. It codes for CASSQDLRSDTGELFF. The chain combines TRBV4-1 with TRBJ2-2; unclear D gene. V dropped 0 bases and J dropped 3 bases, with 11 bases sitting between them. CDR1 is MGHRA, CDR2 YSYEKL, per germline. The CDR3 covers 16 residues.

The CDR3 here is CASSPTRDTQYF. CDR3 in DNA: TGTGCCAGCAGCCCCACTCGAGATACGCAGTATTTT. The V and J genes are TRBV6-2 or TRBV6-3 and TRBJ2-3; D gene uncertain. Per the germline V gene, CDR1 is MNHEY and CDR2 is SVGEGT. V was pared by 6 bases and J by 5 bases, with 9 bases between. This CDR3 has 12 residues.

The J gene is TRBJ1-4, the V gene TRBV28, with D perhaps TRBD1 (6 bases). Trimming left V 8 bases short and J 8 bases short, with 15 bases between. Germline-derived CDR1 and CDR2 are MDHEN and SYDVKM. The CDR3 totals 13 residues. The CDR3 sequence: CASQGLRREKLFF. The CDR3 DNA is TGTGCCAGCCAGGGGTTGCGTAGGGAAAAACTGTTTTTT.

This chain connects TRBV27 to TRBJ2-3, with 7 bases that match TRBD1. CDR3 length: 15 residues. V lost 3 bases, J lost 3 bases, and 6 bases stayed unmatched. In germline, CDR1 is MNHEY, CDR2 SMNVEV (reference sequence). The CDR3 DNA is TGTGCCAGCAGTTTGTCCGGGACAGTAACAGATACGCAGTATTTT. Its translation: CASSLSGTVTDTQYF.

The chain employs TRBV6-5 and TRBJ1-2, with a tentative D call TRBD1 (6 bases). The CDR3 sequence is 14 residues long. Germline V gene lookup returns CDR1 MNHEY and CDR2 SVGAGI. Deletions cut 4 bases from V and 4 bases from J, with 13 bases between. In DNA form, the CDR3 reads TGTGCCAGCAGTTTGGGGGACACGGTCTATGGCTACACCTTC. Protein: CASSLGDTVYGYTF.

The genes are TRBV11-2 and TRBJ1-5; 8 nucleotides agree with TRBD1. J was trimmed by 6 bases and V by 5 bases; bases with no gene match: 6. Germline CDR1 SGHAT, CDR2 FQNNGV. This CDR3 has 14 residues. The CDR3 protein is CASSLGQGSQPQHF. DNA of the CDR3: TGTGCCAGCAGCCTTGGACAGGGCTCTCAGCCCCAGCATTTT.

The V call is TRBV5-1, the J call TRBJ2-5; TRBD2 is a possible D gene (5 bases). The V end was cut by 0 bases, the J end by 3 bases, with 6 bases between. CDR3 length: 13 residues. CDR1 and CDR2 from the germline V gene are SGHRS and YFSETQ. CDR3 in amino acids: CASSLAAEETQYF. The CDR3 DNA sequence: TGCGCCAGCAGCTTGGCAGCGGAAGAGACCCAGTACTTC.

The J gene is TRBJ1-2, the V gene TRBV11-2; D possibly corresponds to TRBD1 (6 bases). Trimming shortened V by 11 bases and J by 2 bases, and 12 bases separated the two germline ends. The CDR3 totals 12 residues. CDR1 is SGHAT and CDR2 is FQNNGV in the germline V gene. The CDR3 nucleotides are TGTGCCGCGCGGACAGAGAACTATGGCTACACCTTC. It yields the protein CAARTENYGYTF. The variable domain in full, with the rest retrieved from reference TRBV11-2 and TRBJ1-2, is EAGVAQSPRYKIIEKRQSVAFWCNPISGHATLYWYQQILGQGPKLLIQFQNNGVVDDSQLPKDRFSAERLKGVDSTLKIQPAKLEDSAVYLCAARTENYGYTFGSGTRLTVV.

V usage is TRBV20-1 and J usage is TRBJ1-1; D is unclear. Germline-derived CDR1 and CDR2 are DFQATT and SNEGSKA (reference sequence). The CDR3 has 11 amino acids. Trimming removed 2 bases from V and 4 bases from J, with 5 bases in between. This chain's CDR3 is CSARLATEAFF. In nucleotides, the CDR3 is TGCAGTGCTAGACTGGCCACTGAAGCTTTCTTT.

The chain uses TRBV10-3 and TRBJ2-1; 7 positions match TRBD2. Germline V gene data show CDR1 as ENHRY and CDR2 as SYGVKD. The CDR3 consists of 18 residues. The junction had 8 bases not matched to a gene; V was cut back by 0 bases and J by 0 bases. The CDR3 reads CAISESRASGSSYNEQFF. Here the CDR3 DNA reads TGTGCCATCAGTGAGTCGAGGGCTAGCGGAAGCTCCTACAATGAGCAGTTCTTC.

The rearrangement joins TRBV7-9 to TRBJ1-1, with D hard to call. Germline CDR1 SEHNR, CDR2 FQNEAQ (reference sequence). Trimming stripped 1 base from V and 1 base from J, with 10 bases between. The length of the CDR3 is 15 residues. The CDR3 region has the DNA TGTGCCAGCAGCTTAGTTCATCCGAGGAACACTGAAGCTTTCTTT. Translation gives CASSLVHPRNTEAFF.

This clone was detected only once. The chain employs TRBV5-1 and TRBJ1-1; D might be TRBD1 (6 bases). The CDR3 loop spans 14 amino acids. Trimming shortened V by 5 bases and J by 1 base, and 12 bases separated the two germline ends. Germline V lookup: CDR1 SGHRS, CDR2 YFSETQ. CDR3: CASRPGQQNTEAFF. The CDR3 DNA reads as TGCGCCAGCAGACCAGGACAGCAGAACACTGAAGCTTTCTTT.

V is TRBV7-9 and J is TRBJ2-7, with D hard to call. With 2 bases removed from V and 7 bases from J, the gap between germline ends came to 12 bases. The CDR3 loop spans 13 amino acids. CDR1 and CDR2 from the germline V gene are SEHNR and FQNEAQ (reference sequence). CDR3 sequence (DNA): TGTGCCAGCAGCTTAAGGTCAATGCGGGAGCAGTACTTC. This codes for CASSLRSMREQYF.

V usage is TRBV7-2 and J usage is TRBJ1-2, with TRBD1 matching 8 bases. This CDR3 has 15 residues. J was trimmed by 7 bases and V by 5 bases; bases with no gene match: 12. The germline V gene encodes CDR1 SGHTA and CDR2 FQGNSA. CDR3 coding DNA: TGTGCCAGCAGCATTGATGGGGGAGACAGGGGTGGCTACACCTTC. Translated: CASSIDGGDRGGYTF.

The chain employs TRBV5-4 and TRBJ1-3; weak D call: TRBD1 (6 bases). Per the germline V gene, CDR1 is SGHNT and CDR2 is YYREEE (reference sequence). The CDR3 has 15 amino acids. V was pared by 0 bases and J by 1 base, with 8 bases between. The CDR3 DNA follows: TGTGCCAGCAGCTTGGATCAGGGGTCTGGAAACACCATATATTTT. The encoded protein is CASSLDQGSGNTIYF. Full variable domain (rest looked up from reference TRBV5-4 and TRBJ1-3): ETGVTQSPTHLIKTRGQQVTLRCSSQSGHNTVSWYQQALGQGPQFIFQYYREEENGRGNFPPRFSGLQFPNYSSELNVNALELDDSALYLCASSLDQGSGNTIYFGEGSWLTVV.